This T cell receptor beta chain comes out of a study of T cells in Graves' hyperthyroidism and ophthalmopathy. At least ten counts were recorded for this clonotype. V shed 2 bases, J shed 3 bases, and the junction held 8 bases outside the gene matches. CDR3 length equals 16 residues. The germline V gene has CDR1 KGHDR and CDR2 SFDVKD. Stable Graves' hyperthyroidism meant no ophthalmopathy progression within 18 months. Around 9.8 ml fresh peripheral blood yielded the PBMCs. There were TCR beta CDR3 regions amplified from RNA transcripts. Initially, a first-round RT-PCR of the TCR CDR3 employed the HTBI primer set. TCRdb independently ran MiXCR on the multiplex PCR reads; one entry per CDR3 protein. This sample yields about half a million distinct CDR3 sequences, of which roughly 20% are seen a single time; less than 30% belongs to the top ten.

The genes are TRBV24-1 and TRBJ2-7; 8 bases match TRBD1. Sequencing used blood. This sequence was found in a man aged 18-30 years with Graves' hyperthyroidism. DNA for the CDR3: TGTGCCACCAGTGATTCAACAGGGGGTCATCTCTACGAGCAGTACTTC. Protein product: CATSDSTGGHLYEQYF.